This TCR beta chain came from a study of Ad26.COV2.S vaccination and SARS-CoV-2 variants. At the level of the study: Each vaccinee took Ad26.COV2.S intramuscularly, once or twice 56 days apart. Notes on the study in general: Vaccine recipients posted higher spike-specific TCR breadth than their placebo counterparts. Total T cell responses, in the TCR breadth and depth analyses, may have been underestimated.

On this clone itself: Its antigen is unknown.

TCRdb's table, derived via immunoSEQ multiplex PCR, lists solely in-frame clones and lacks some. Seen here are about 390,000 clones, approximately 90% observed once, and the top ten hold under 3.5%. Treatment: some 20 received Ad26.COV2.S at low or high dose, single or two shots; several received placebo; per-sample allocation not given. Samples analyzed were those drawn on day 63 after the first vaccine or placebo injection. This vaccine is an Ad26 vector that expresses the Wuhan-strain SARS-CoV-2 spike. The specimen was peripheral blood, collected in a trial of Ad26.COV2.S vaccine versus placebo. This sequence originates from a person aged 18 to 59 who received the Ad26.COV2.S COVID-19 vaccine or a placebo.

The chain's CDR3 is CASSPDRRTTDTQYF. In DNA, the CDR3 is TGTGCCAGCAGCCCGGACCGAAGGACCACAGATACGCAGTATTTT. The gene calls are TRBV5-4 and TRBJ2-3; D not resolved. Between the trimmed V and J ends, which lost 4 bases and 2 bases, there was a span of 14 bases. The CDR3 runs to 15 residues. Per the germline V gene, CDR1 is SGHNT and CDR2 is YYREEE (reference sequence). The whole variable domain, remainder taken from reference TRBV5-4 and TRBJ2-3, is ETGVTQSPTHLIKTRGQQVTLRCSSQSGHNTVSWYQQALGQGPQFIFQYYREEENGRGNFPPRFSGLQFPNYSSELNVNALELDDSALYLCASSPDRRTTDTQYFGPGTRLTVL.